A selection of T cell receptor beta chains follows, all from one sample in a study of beta chain features in type 1 diabetes. Assay used: immunoSEQ multiplex PCR; TCRdb lists only in-frame clones, some missing. The sample has a few hundred thousand clones, 12% to 15% seen once. Sequencing used central memory CD4+ T cells from blood. These receptors came from a man aged 30 to 45 in good health. The CDR3 runs from the conserved cysteine through the conserved F or W. Each record gives: V gene, D gene, clone size, J gene, CDR3 DNA, CDR3 protein. D genes are given only for firm matches. Only some rows state a clone size, as once, few, many or a class for expanded clones.

V gene: TRBV4-2; D gene: NA; clone size: few; J gene: TRBJ1-6; CDR3 DNA: TGTGCCAGCAGCCAAGAATGGTCACAGCGTTTGGGTTATTCACCCCTCCACTTT; CDR3 protein: CASSQEWSQRLGYSPLHF
V gene: TRBV5-1; D gene: NA; clone size: NA; J gene: TRBJ2-7; CDR3 DNA: TGCGCCAGCAGCCCCGGACAGACCTACGAGCAGTACTTC; CDR3 protein: CASSPGQTYEQYF
V gene: TRBV28; D gene: TRBD2; clone size: few; J gene: TRBJ2-1; CDR3 DNA: TGTGCCAGCAGTTCCTATCGGACTAGCTCCTACAATGAGCAGTTCTTC; CDR3 protein: CASSSYRTSSYNEQFF
V gene: TRBV11-2; D gene: NA; clone size: NA; J gene: TRBJ2-1; CDR3 DNA: TGTGCCAGCAGCACAAGGAATAGCGGACGAATTAACAATGAGCAGTTCTTC; CDR3 protein: CASSTRNSGRINNEQFF
V gene: TRBV9; D gene: NA; clone size: NA; J gene: TRBJ2-1; CDR3 DNA: TGTGCCAGCAGCCCAGCCTCGGACCCAATCTACAATGAGCAGTTCTTC; CDR3 protein: CASSPASDPIYNEQFF
V gene: TRBV18; D gene: NA; clone size: few; J gene: TRBJ2-3; CDR3 DNA: TGTGCCAGCTCACCAATGGGCACAGATACGCAGTATTTT; CDR3 protein: CASSPMGTDTQYF
V gene: TRBV5-4; D gene: NA; clone size: few; J gene: TRBJ2-1; CDR3 DNA: TGTGCCAGCAGCCTAAGCGTACAGGAGGATGAGCAGTTCTTC; CDR3 protein: CASSLSVQEDEQFF
V gene: TRBV4-3; D gene: NA; clone size: NA; J gene: TRBJ2-7; CDR3 DNA: TGCGCCAGCAGCCCCCAGACTAGTTACGAGCAGTACTTC; CDR3 protein: CASSPQTSYEQYF
V gene: TRBV11-2; D gene: NA; clone size: NA; J gene: TRBJ1-2; CDR3 DNA: TGTGCCAGCAGCTCTGAGACCTATGGCTACACCTTC; CDR3 protein: CASSSETYGYTF
V gene: TRBV4-1; D gene: TRBD1; clone size: few; J gene: TRBJ1-3; CDR3 DNA: TGCGCCAGCAGCCCGAACAGGGGTGGAAACACCATATATTTT; CDR3 protein: CASSPNRGGNTIYF
V gene: TRBV19; D gene: NA; clone size: NA; J gene: TRBJ1-2; CDR3 DNA: TGTGCCAGTAATGATGACAGGAAAGTCGGCTACACCTTC; CDR3 protein: CASNDDRKVGYTF
V gene: TRBV10-2; D gene: NA; clone size: few; J gene: TRBJ2-1; CDR3 DNA: TGCGCCAGCAGTGATCGGCAGGGGGGTGAGCAGTTCTTC; CDR3 protein: CASSDRQGGEQFF
V gene: TRBV5-4; D gene: TRBD2; clone size: many; J gene: TRBJ2-1; CDR3 DNA: TGTGCCAGCAGCCCGAGTAGCGGGAGCTCCTACAATGAGCAGTTCTTC; CDR3 protein: CASSPSSGSSYNEQFF
V gene: TRBV9; D gene: TRBD2; clone size: many; J gene: TRBJ2-1; CDR3 DNA: TGTGCCAGCAGCGTAGGGGCTAGCGGGAGTAATGAGCAGTTCTTC; CDR3 protein: CASSVGASGSNEQFF
V gene: TRBV5-1; D gene: NA; clone size: NA; J gene: TRBJ1-1; CDR3 DNA: TGCGCCAGCAGCTTGGGGGGGAACACTGAAGCTTTCTTT; CDR3 protein: CASSLGGNTEAFF
V gene: TRBV2; D gene: TRBD1; clone size: few; J gene: TRBJ1-6; CDR3 DNA: TGTGCCAGCAGTGAACAGGGGGTTTCACCCCTCCACTTT; CDR3 protein: CASSEQGVSPLHF
V gene: TRBV10-3; D gene: TRBD1; clone size: few; J gene: TRBJ2-2; CDR3 DNA: TGTGCCATCCGGGACAGGGCCACCGGGGAGCTGTTTTTT; CDR3 protein: CAIRDRATGELFF
V gene: TRBV9; D gene: TRBD2; clone size: many; J gene: TRBJ2-1; CDR3 DNA: TGTGCCAGCAGCTCCGGGGGGAGCTCCTACAATGAGCAGTTCTTC; CDR3 protein: CASSSGGSSYNEQFF
V gene: TRBV4-3; D gene: NA; clone size: NA; J gene: TRBJ1-2; CDR3 DNA: TGCGCCAGCAGCCAAGGTTTTCCAGACAACTATGGCTACACCTTC; CDR3 protein: CASSQGFPDNYGYTF
V gene: TRBV20-1; D gene: NA; clone size: NA; J gene: TRBJ2-1; CDR3 DNA: TGCAGTGCTAGTGGCTACAATGAGCAGTTCTTC; CDR3 protein: CSASGYNEQFF
V gene: TRBV10-2; D gene: TRBD1; clone size: few; J gene: TRBJ1-6; CDR3 DNA: TGCGCCAGCAGCGAGATGGGACAGGGGAATTCACCCCTCCACTTT; CDR3 protein: CASSEMGQGNSPLHF
V gene: TRBV7-6; D gene: NA; clone size: few; J gene: TRBJ1-6; CDR3 DNA: TGTGCCAGCAGCTCTCGGACGGCTAATTCACCCCTCCACTTT; CDR3 protein: CASSSRTANSPLHF
V gene: TRBV9; D gene: TRBD1; clone size: NA; J gene: TRBJ2-5; CDR3 DNA: TGTGCCAGCAGCGTAGCTACAGGGGGCGGGGAAGAGACCCAGTACTTC; CDR3 protein: CASSVATGGGEETQYF
V gene: TRBV21-1; D gene: NA; clone size: many; J gene: TRBJ2-6; CDR3 DNA: TGTGCCAGCAGCAAAGAGGAGGACAGGGGGACTGGGGCCAACGTCCTGACTTTC; CDR3 protein: CASSKEEDRGTGANVLTF
V gene: TRBV19; D gene: NA; clone size: few; J gene: TRBJ2-3; CDR3 DNA: TGTGCCAGTGGCACGGGGAGGTCAGATACGCAGTATTTT; CDR3 protein: CASGTGRSDTQYF
V gene: TRBV5-4; D gene: NA; clone size: NA; J gene: TRBJ2-1; CDR3 DNA: TGTGCCAGCAGCGTAAGGGGGGGTGAGCAGTTCTTC; CDR3 protein: CASSVRGGEQFF
V gene: TRBV2; D gene: NA; clone size: few; J gene: TRBJ1-1; CDR3 DNA: TGTGCCAGCAGGGGAGGACCGAACACTGAAGCTTTCTTT; CDR3 protein: CASRGGPNTEAFF
V gene: TRBV5-4; D gene: NA; clone size: many; J gene: TRBJ1-6; CDR3 DNA: TGTGCCAGCAGCCCTGAGTCCGATTCACCCCTCCACTTT; CDR3 protein: CASSPESDSPLHF
V gene: TRBV4-2; D gene: TRBD2; clone size: NA; J gene: TRBJ2-3; CDR3 DNA: TGTGCCAGCAGCCGACTAGCGGGAGAACACACAGATACGCAGTATTTT; CDR3 protein: CASSRLAGEHTDTQYF
V gene: TRBV7-9; D gene: NA; clone size: NA; J gene: TRBJ2-7; CDR3 DNA: TGTGCCAGCAGCTTAGCGCTAGCGGAGGGGGACGAGCAGTACTTC; CDR3 protein: CASSLALAEGDEQYF
V gene: TRBV9; D gene: NA; clone size: NA; J gene: TRBJ2-7; CDR3 DNA: TGTGCCAGCAGCGTAGACTCGGATCCCTACGAGCAGTACTTC; CDR3 protein: CASSVDSDPYEQYF
V gene: TRBV5-4; D gene: NA; clone size: few; J gene: TRBJ2-3; CDR3 DNA: TGTGCCAGCAGCCACGGGGGAGTAGGGGGGCCAGATACGCAGTATTTT; CDR3 protein: CASSHGGVGGPDTQYF
V gene: TRBV6-5; D gene: TRBD2; clone size: NA; J gene: TRBJ2-5; CDR3 DNA: TGTGCCAGCAGTGGGGGGGAAGAGACCCAGTACTTC; CDR3 protein: CASSGGEETQYF
V gene: TRBV18; D gene: NA; clone size: many; J gene: TRBJ1-1; CDR3 DNA: TGTGCCAGCTCACCTCAGGGGAACACTGAAGCTTTCTTT; CDR3 protein: CASSPQGNTEAFF
V gene: TRBV27; D gene: NA; clone size: NA; J gene: TRBJ1-4; CDR3 DNA: TGTGCCAGCAGTCCATCACGGACGGATTGGAATGAAAAACTGTTTTTT; CDR3 protein: CASSPSRTDWNEKLFF
V gene: TRBV6-5; D gene: NA; clone size: NA; J gene: TRBJ1-1; CDR3 DNA: TGTGCCAGCATTCTAAAACGGGACTCTGGGGGAGCTTTCTTT; CDR3 protein: CASILKRDSGGAFF
V gene: TRBV7-9; D gene: NA; clone size: NA; J gene: TRBJ2-1; CDR3 DNA: TGTGCCAGCAGCAAGCAACAGGTGACGAATGAGCAGTTCTTC; CDR3 protein: CASSKQQVTNEQFF
V gene: TRBV7-8; D gene: TRBD2; clone size: NA; J gene: TRBJ2-7; CDR3 DNA: TGTGCCAGCAGCTTAGGACTAGCGGGGACCCACTCCTACGAGCAGTACTTC; CDR3 protein: CASSLGLAGTHSYEQYF
V gene: TRBV4-3; D gene: NA; clone size: NA; J gene: TRBJ2-5; CDR3 DNA: TGCGCCAGCAGCAAACTGACAGGCCAGTACCAAGAGACCCAGTACTTC; CDR3 protein: CASSKLTGQYQETQYF
V gene: TRBV6-5; D gene: TRBD2; clone size: NA; J gene: TRBJ2-1; CDR3 DNA: TGTGCCAGCAGCTCGACTAGCGGGAGGGCGGTGTTCTTC; CDR3 protein: CASSSTSGRAVFF
V gene: TRBV18; D gene: NA; clone size: NA; J gene: TRBJ1-1; CDR3 DNA: TGTGCCAGCTCACCACAGCCCTCCGACACTGAAGCTTTCTTT; CDR3 protein: CASSPQPSDTEAFF
V gene: TRBV12-5; D gene: NA; clone size: many; J gene: TRBJ1-3; CDR3 DNA: TGTGCTAGTGGTTTGAGCTCTGGAAACACCATATATTTT; CDR3 protein: CASGLSSGNTIYF
V gene: TRBV25-1; D gene: NA; clone size: NA; J gene: TRBJ1-6; CDR3 DNA: TGTGCCAGCAAAGGGGCAGGGGCTTGGTCACCCCTCCACTTT; CDR3 protein: CASKGAGAWSPLHF
V gene: TRBV19; D gene: NA; clone size: few; J gene: TRBJ2-7; CDR3 DNA: TGTGCCAGTAGTATGCGGGCACTCAACTACGAGCAGTACTTC; CDR3 protein: CASSMRALNYEQYF
V gene: TRBV7-6; D gene: NA; clone size: few; J gene: TRBJ2-2; CDR3 DNA: TGTGCCAGCAGCTTATACCGGGAGCTGTTTTTT; CDR3 protein: CASSLYRELFF
V gene: TRBV19; D gene: NA; clone size: few; J gene: TRBJ1-2; CDR3 DNA: TGTGCCAGTAGATTGGACAGAAACTATGGCTACACCTTC; CDR3 protein: CASRLDRNYGYTF
V gene: TRBV21-1; D gene: NA; clone size: many; J gene: TRBJ2-6; CDR3 DNA: TGTGCCAGCCAAGTTCCTACAGGGAGACGCGGTGTAGCTGGGGCCAACGTCCTGACTTTC; CDR3 protein: CASQVPTGRRGVAGANVLTF